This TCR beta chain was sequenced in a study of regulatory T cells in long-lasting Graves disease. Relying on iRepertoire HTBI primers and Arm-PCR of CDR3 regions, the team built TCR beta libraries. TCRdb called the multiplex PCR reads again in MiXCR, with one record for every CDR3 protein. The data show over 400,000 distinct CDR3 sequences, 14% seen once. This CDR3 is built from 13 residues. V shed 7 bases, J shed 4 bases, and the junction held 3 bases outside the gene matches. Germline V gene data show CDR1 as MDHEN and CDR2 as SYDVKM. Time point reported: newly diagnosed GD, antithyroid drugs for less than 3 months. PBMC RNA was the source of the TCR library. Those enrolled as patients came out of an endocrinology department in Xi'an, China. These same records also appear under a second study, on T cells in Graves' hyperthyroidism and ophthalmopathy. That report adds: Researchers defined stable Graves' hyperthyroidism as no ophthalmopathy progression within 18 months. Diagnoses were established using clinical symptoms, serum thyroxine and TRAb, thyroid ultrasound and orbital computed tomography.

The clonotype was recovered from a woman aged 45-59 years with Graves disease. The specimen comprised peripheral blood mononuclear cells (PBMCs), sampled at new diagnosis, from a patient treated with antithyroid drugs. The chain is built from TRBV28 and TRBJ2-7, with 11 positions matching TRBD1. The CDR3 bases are TGTGCCAGCAAGGGACAGGGGGTATACGAGCAGTACTTC. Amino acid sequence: CASKGQGVYEQYF.